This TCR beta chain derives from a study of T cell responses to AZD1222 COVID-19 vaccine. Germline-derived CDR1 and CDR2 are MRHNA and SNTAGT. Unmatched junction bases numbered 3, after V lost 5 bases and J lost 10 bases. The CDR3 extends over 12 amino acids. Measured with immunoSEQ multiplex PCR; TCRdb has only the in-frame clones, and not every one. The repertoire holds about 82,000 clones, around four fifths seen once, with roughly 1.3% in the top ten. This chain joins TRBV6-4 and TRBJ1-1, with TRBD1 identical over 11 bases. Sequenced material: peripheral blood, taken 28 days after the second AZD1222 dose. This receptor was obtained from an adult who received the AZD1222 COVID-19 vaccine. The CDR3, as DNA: TGTGCCAGCAGTCCGGACAGGGGGCCAGCTTTCTTT. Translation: CASSPDRGPAFF.